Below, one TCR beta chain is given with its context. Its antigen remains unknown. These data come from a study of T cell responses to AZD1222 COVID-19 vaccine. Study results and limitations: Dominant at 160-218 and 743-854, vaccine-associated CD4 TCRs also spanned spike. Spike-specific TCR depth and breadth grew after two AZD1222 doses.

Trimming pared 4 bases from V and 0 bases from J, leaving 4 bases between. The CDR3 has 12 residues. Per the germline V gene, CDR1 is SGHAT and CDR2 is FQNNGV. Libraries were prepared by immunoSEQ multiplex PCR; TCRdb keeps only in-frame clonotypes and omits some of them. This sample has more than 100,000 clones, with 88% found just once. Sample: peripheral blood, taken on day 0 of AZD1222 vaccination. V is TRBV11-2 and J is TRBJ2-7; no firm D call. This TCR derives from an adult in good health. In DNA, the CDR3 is TGTGCCAGCAGCTCAAGCTCCTACGAGCAGTACTTC. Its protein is CASSSSSYEQYF.